The clone carrying this T cell receptor beta chain has a count of ten or more. Antigen unknown. The data derive from a study of molecular identifiers for immune sequencing clone quantification. Study context: In replicates, RNA taken from approximately 20,000 or 100,000 naive CD8 cells was divided five ways, and four portions underwent sequencing. Whole-study findings and limits: Over 97% of CMV-specific effector molecules, but under 1% of naive ones, were in clones above 20 copies.

Previously published methods and listed TCR primers were used for the bulk TCR libraries. TCRdb re-analysed the PCR reads in MiXCR, keeping a single row per CDR3 protein. The sample shows about 640,000 distinct CDR3 sequences, less than 20% of them seen only once. For naive CD8 T cells, sorting used the CD8+CD4-CCR7+CD45RA+ phenotype. The CDR3 has 12 amino acids. V shed 10 bases and J shed 2 bases, with 11 bases lying between them. The germline gives CDR1 MDHEN, CDR2 SYDVKM. The receptor's source is a human donor in good health. Some libraries in this study had Jurkat cell RNA spiked in. This chain connects TRBV28 to TRBJ2-5; D unresolved. The sequenced material came from naive CD8+ T cells from blood, with Jurkat cell RNA spiked in. Subset meaning: FACS-sorted CD8+CD4-CCR7+CD45RA+ naive T cells. The CDR3 protein is CATIGRQETQYF. The CDR3 coding sequence is TGTGCCACGATAGGGCGGCAAGAGACCCAGTACTTC.